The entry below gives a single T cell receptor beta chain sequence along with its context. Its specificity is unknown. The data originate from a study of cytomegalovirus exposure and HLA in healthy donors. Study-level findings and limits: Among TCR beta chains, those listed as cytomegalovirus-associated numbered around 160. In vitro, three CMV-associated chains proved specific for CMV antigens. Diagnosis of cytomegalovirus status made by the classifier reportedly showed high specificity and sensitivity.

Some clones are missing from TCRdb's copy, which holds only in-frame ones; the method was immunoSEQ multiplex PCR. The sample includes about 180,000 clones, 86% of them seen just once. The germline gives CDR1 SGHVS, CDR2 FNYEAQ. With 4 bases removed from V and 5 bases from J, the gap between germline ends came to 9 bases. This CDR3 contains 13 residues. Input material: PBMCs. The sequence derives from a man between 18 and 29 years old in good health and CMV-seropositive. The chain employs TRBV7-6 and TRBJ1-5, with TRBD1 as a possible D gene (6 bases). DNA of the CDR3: TGTGCCAGCAGCTGGGACAATTATCAGCCCCAGCATTTT. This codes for CASSWDNYQPQHF.